In its sample, the clone carrying this T cell receptor beta chain was seen many times. Stability of Graves' hyperthyroidism was defined as absent ophthalmopathy progression within 18 months. This specimen belongs to a study of T cells in Graves' hyperthyroidism and ophthalmopathy. CDR3 size: 12 residues. In germline, CDR1 is SGHAT, CDR2 FQNNGV. The V and J ends lost 3 bases and 9 bases respectively, with 11 bases between them. There were TCR beta CDR3 regions amplified from RNA transcripts. HTBI primers were the set used in a first-round RT-PCR of the TCR CDR3. TCRdb re-analysed the multiplex PCR reads in MiXCR, keeping a single row per CDR3 protein. The sample holds about 360,000 distinct CDR3 sequences; over 10% are singletons and the top ten take 9% to 9.5%.

Specimen: blood. This clonotype originated in a woman under 30 with Graves' hyperthyroidism. V and J are TRBV11-2 and TRBJ1-1; maybe TRBD1 (5 bases). For the CDR3, the DNA is TGTGCCAGCAGCTTCACCGGGACTCAAGCTTTCTTT. It codes for CASSFTGTQAFF.